A selection of T cell receptor beta chains follows, all from one sample in a study of spatial heterogeneity in lung cancer. Each CDR3 protein gets one entry after TCRdb re-called the 5' RACE reads with MiXCR. The repertoire holds about 60,000 distinct CDR3 sequences, with 7% to 10% as singletons. The source was PBMCs, collected at surgery. Source of these receptors: a female donor with early-stage non-small cell lung cancer. Each CDR3 is given with its conserved first and last residue. A D gene is named only where the DNA matches it firmly. Some rows have no size entry. The others give once, few or many, or a class for an expanded clone.

J	size	length	D	V	DNA	CDR3
TRBJ2-7	-	16	TRBD2	TRBV11-1	TGTGCCAGCAGCCCACTCCCACTAGCGGGAAACGACGAGCAGTACTTC	CASSPLPLAGNDEQYF
TRBJ2-1	many	15	-	TRBV25-1	TGTGCCAGCAGTGATGGGTCGCAGGGGTACAATGAGCAGTTCTTC	CASSDGSQGYNEQFF
TRBJ1-5	-	14	-	TRBV10-2	TGCGCCAGCAGTGAAGCTCAGGGATGGCAGCCCCAGCATTTT	CASSEAQGWQPQHF
TRBJ2-5	many	14	TRBD2	TRBV12-3/TRBV12-4	TGTGCCAGCAAGGTAGCGGGGCTCTTGGAGACCCAGTACTTC	CASKVAGLLETQYF
TRBJ1-5	many	16	TRBD1	TRBV10-3	TGTGCCATCAGTGAGAGACAGGGCGGATCAAATCAGCCCCAGCATTTT	CAISERQGGSNQPQHF
TRBJ2-3	few	15	-	TRBV7-3	TGTGCCAGCGGACCGCTCGCGGGGCTTGGGGATACGCAGTATTTT	CASGPLAGLGDTQYF
TRBJ1-2	few	12	-	TRBV5-1	TGCGCCAGCGGGGGGAATAACTATGGCTACACCTTC	CASGGNNYGYTF
TRBJ1-1	few	17	-	TRBV28	TGTGCCAGCAGTTTAATGGGGACGACAGGTAGGAACACTGAAGCTTTCTTT	CASSLMGTTGRNTEAFF
TRBJ1-1	many	12	TRBD1	TRBV29-1	TGCAGCGTGCAGGGGGGGAACACTGAAGCTTTCTTT	CSVQGGNTEAFF
TRBJ1-4	many	13	-	TRBV18	TGTGCCAGCTCACCCCCCGGACCCCCTGCACTGTTTTTT	CASSPPGPPALFF
TRBJ2-2	few	14	-	TRBV7-9	TGTGCCAGCAGCACGGGACCTGTTGGCGGGGAGCTGTTTTTT	CASSTGPVGGELFF
TRBJ2-1	many	13	-	TRBV24-1	TGTGCCACCCTGGACGCCATGGGCGATGAGCAGTTCTTC	CATLDAMGDEQFF
TRBJ2-2	many	14	-	TRBV24-1	TGTGCCACCTCCGGGACAAGGAACACCGGGGAGCTGTTTTTT	CATSGTRNTGELFF
TRBJ1-1	-	14	-	TRBV12-3/TRBV12-4	TGTGCCAGCAGTTTAGGGGCAGGGGTAACTGAAGCTTTCTTT	CASSLGAGVTEAFF
TRBJ2-3	many	17	-	TRBV7-2	TGTGCCAGCAGCCCCCGCCGGGCGGCAGCTTCCACAGATACGCAGTATTTT	CASSPRRAAASTDTQYF
TRBJ2-1	many	14	TRBD1	TRBV13	TGTGCCAGCAAAGGGACAGGGCCGTACAATGAGCAGTTCTTC	CASKGTGPYNEQFF
TRBJ2-5	many	12	-	TRBV10-3	TGTGCCATCAGGGGGACCCAAGAGACCCAGTACTTC	CAIRGTQETQYF